What follows describes a single TCR beta chain. Its antigen target is currently unknown. Within one base of it there is no much larger clone, and no base qualities were kept. From the cysteine through the phenylalanine, the CDR3 covers 12 amino acids. The sequence is cut down to CDR3 DNA, 36 bases in frame from base 1. V lost 10 bases and J lost 9 bases, and the count of bases not matched to a germline gene is 9. The immunoSEQ Assay was the method used to sequence TCRbeta CDR3 regions. After extraction, genomic DNA underwent amplification by bias-controlled multiplex PCR, followed by high-throughput sequencing. The study's processing was this. To quantify the absolute abundance of every unique TCRbeta CDR3 region, sequences were collapsed and filtered. Usable DNA was measured by amplifying reference genes present in all nucleated cells, and TCRbeta template counts were normalized to that usable DNA to estimate T cell fraction. Repertoire TCRs were annotated as SARS-CoV-2-specific by exact matching of V gene, CDR3 amino acid sequence and J gene to a known reactive TCR set. MIRA supplied the reference SARS-CoV-2 TCR set, which was filtered for enrichment in COVID-19-positive ImmuneCODE repertoires so that public or cross-reactive TCRs were removed. Based on the MIRA antigens, annotated TCRs were further analysed at the level of specific ORF or position within ORF. Breadth was defined as the number of annotated unique rearrangements divided by the total number of unique productive rearrangements, and depth was defined as the summed frequency of the annotated unique rearrangements. Group comparisons of TCR breadth used two-sided Wilcoxon rank-sum tests. TCRdb obtained this table from immuneACCESS and retained in-frame rearrangements with V and J assigned. These tables miss some clones; where compared with another copy, unresolved V genes account for less than half of the shortfall, and the remainder is unexplained. Clone size and V and J calls were adopted from that table, with D and trimming inferred from the DNA. This sample gives about 320,000 clones in total; under 90% of them show up just once. Over 5% of the sample rests with the top ten.

Read against the paper, the sample's treatment or condition label means: roughly 19 received Ad26.COV2.S at low or high dose, single or two shots; roughly 5 received placebo; per-sample allocation not given. Repertoires of vaccine and placebo recipients were sequenced from samples collected on day 63 after the first injection. Between 29 July and 7 August 2020, Cohort 1b enrolled some 25 adults aged 18-55 years at one site in Boston, USA. As a vaccine, Ad26.COV2.S was a replication-incompetent adenovirus type 26 vector that expressed a prefusion-stabilized SARS-CoV-2 spike protein derived from the original Wuhan strain. The data are from a study of Ad26.COV2.S vaccination and SARS-CoV-2 variants (dated by TCRdb to the early 2020s). In the study overall: Donors in the vaccine arm were drawn from COV1001, a phase I-IIa trial of Ad26.COV2.S in healthy adults that was multicentre, randomized, double-blind and placebo-controlled. Investigators remained blinded to trial group allocation during experiments and outcome assessment. A total of some 30 samples were included in the TCR-sequenced set, comprising roughly 19 Ad26.COV2.S vaccine recipients, 5 placebo recipients and 8 SARS-CoV-2 convalescent individuals. Ad26.COV2.S was administered intramuscularly at a dose of 5x10^10 or 1x10^11 viral particles, either as one shot or as two shots given 56 days apart. The specificity and breadth of SARS-CoV-2-reactive T cell receptors after Ad26.COV2.S vaccination were assessed by TCRbeta repertoire sequencing. Participants in the trial were split at random into five groups of five each, receiving low-dose or high-dose Ad26.COV2.S once or twice, or else placebo on both occasions. Findings and caveats that apply to the study as a whole: Vaccine and placebo recipients had similar non-spike TCR breadth, a finding consistent with the vaccine containing only spike. Compared with placebo recipients, Ad26.COV2.S recipients showed higher spike-specific TCR breadth (P = 0.0014). According to the authors, total T cell responses may have been underestimated by the TCR breadth and depth analyses. Substantial breadth of spike-specific CD8+ and CD4+ T cell responses was reported after vaccination. The study lacked the statistical power to compare responses across vaccine doses or regimens.

The sequenced sample was peripheral blood, obtained in a trial of Ad26.COV2.S vaccine versus placebo. The receptor was derived from a person aged 18-65 years who received the Ad26.COV2.S COVID-19 vaccine or a placebo. Recombination linked TRBV12-3 or TRBV12-4 to TRBJ2-7, and TRBD2 matches 10 of the central bases. Here is the DNA: TGTGCCACTCAGCGGGGGGGTGGTGCGCAGTACTTC. Its protein is CATQRGGGAQYF.